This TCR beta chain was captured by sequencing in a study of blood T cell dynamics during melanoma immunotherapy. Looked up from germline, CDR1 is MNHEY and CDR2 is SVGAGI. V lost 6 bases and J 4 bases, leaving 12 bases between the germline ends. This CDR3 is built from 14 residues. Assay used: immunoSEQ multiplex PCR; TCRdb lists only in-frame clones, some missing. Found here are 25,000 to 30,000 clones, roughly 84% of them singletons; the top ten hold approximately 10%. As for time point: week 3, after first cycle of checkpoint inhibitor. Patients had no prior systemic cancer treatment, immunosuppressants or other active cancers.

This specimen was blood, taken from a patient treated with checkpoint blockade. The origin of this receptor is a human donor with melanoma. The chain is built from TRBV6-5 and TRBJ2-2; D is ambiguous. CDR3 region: CASRPPRSTGELFF. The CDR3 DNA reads TGTGCCAGCAGACCCCCCAGGAGCACCGGGGAGCTGTTTTTT.